This T cell receptor (beta chain) was sequenced during a study of OX40 agonist ivuxolimab in advanced cancers. Some clones are missing from TCRdb's copy, which holds only in-frame ones; the method was immunoSEQ multiplex PCR. The table shows 40,000 to 45,000 clones, with 80% occurring only once. As for this clone: Its specificity is not known.

If patients had autoimmune disease history or systemic immunosuppression, they were excluded. The study, taken as a whole, reports: The average count of expanded clones was higher among CD8+ T cells than among CD4+. The specificity for antigen of the expanded peripheral T cells was not determined. At 0.1 to 3.0 mg/kg and by week 6, clonal expansion occurred in CD4+ and CD8+ blood T cells.

Germline assignment: CDR1 MNHEY and CDR2 SVGAGI. CDR3 length equals 12 residues. Between the trimmed V and J ends, which lost 5 bases and 0 bases, there was a span of 3 bases. The chain links TRBV6-5 to TRBJ2-3; D unclear. This specimen consisted of CD4+ or CD8+ T cells sorted from blood, obtained in a trial of the OX40 agonist ivuxolimab. This TCR was recovered from an adult with an advanced solid tumor such as melanoma, head and neck, liver or kidney cancer. In DNA form, the CDR3 reads TGTGCCAGCAGTCCTAGCACAGATACGCAGTATTTT. It specifies CASSPSTDTQYF.